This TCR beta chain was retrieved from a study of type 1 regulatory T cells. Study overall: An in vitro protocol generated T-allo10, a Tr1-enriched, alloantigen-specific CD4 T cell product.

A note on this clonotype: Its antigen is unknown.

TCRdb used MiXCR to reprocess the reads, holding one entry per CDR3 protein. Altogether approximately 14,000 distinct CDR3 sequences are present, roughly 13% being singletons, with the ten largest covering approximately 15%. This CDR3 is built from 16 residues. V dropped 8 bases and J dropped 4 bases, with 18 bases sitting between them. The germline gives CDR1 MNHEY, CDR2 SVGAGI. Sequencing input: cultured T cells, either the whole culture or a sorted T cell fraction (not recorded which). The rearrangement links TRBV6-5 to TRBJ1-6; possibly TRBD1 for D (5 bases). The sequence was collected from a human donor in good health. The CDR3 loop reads CASHKTGEVYNSPLHF. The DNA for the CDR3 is TGTGCCAGCCATAAAACGGGGGAAGTATATAATTCACCCCTCCACTTT.